The rows below give T cell receptor beta chains drawn from one sample of a study of blood T cell repertoires in COVID-19. Some clones are missing from TCRdb's copy, which holds only in-frame ones; the method was immunoSEQ multiplex PCR. The sample yields about 30,000 clones, around 89% seen once. The sample comprised peripheral blood. The source of these receptors is a human donor in a cohort sampled during active COVID-19. The CDR3 runs from the conserved cysteine through the conserved F or W. D genes are given only for firm matches. Clone size is given for some rows only: seen once, a few or many times, or a class if the clone is expanded.

size | J | D | V | DNA | CDR3
NA | TRBJ1-5 | TRBD1 | TRBV6-2/TRBV6-3 | TGTGCCAGCAGCCTAGAGGACAGGGGATTTCAGCCCCAGCATTTT | CASSLEDRGFQPQHF
NA | TRBJ1-5 | NA | TRBV6-2/TRBV6-3 | TGTGCCAGCAGTTACGTCACAGGTAGCAATCAGCCCCAGCATTTT | CASSYVTGSNQPQHF
NA | TRBJ2-5 | NA | TRBV7-9 | TGTGCCAGCAGGACGGACAGAGAGTACCAAGAGACCCAGTACTTC | CASRTDREYQETQYF
NA | TRBJ2-3 | TRBD1 | TRBV2 | TGTGCCAGACGGACAGGGGGCACAGATACGCAGTATTTT | CARRTGGTDTQYF
NA | TRBJ2-2 | NA | TRBV4-1 | TGCGCCAGCAGCCAAGAGCAGGGTTTACACACCGGGGAGCTGTTTTTT | CASSQEQGLHTGELFF
NA | TRBJ1-3 | TRBD1 | TRBV11-2 | TGTGCCAGCACTCCCACGACAGGGGGAAACACCATATATTTT | CASTPTTGGNTIYF
NA | TRBJ1-6 | TRBD1 | TRBV18 | TGTGCCAGCTCACCACTGGATAAGGACAGGAATTCACCCCTCCACTTT | CASSPLDKDRNSPLHF
NA | TRBJ2-7 | TRBD1 | TRBV6-6 | TGTGCCAAACCACATCCGCGACAGGGACCCTACGAGCAGTACTTC | CAKPHPRQGPYEQYF
once | TRBJ1-5 | NA | TRBV18 | TGTGCCAGCTCACAGACCCAGGTCAGCAATCAGCCCCAGCATTTT | CASSQTQVSNQPQHF
NA | TRBJ2-3 | TRBD2 | TRBV3-1/TRBV3-2 | TGTGCCAGCAGCCAGTTAGCGGGGGGAAACACAGATACGCAGTATTTT | CASSQLAGGNTDTQYF
NA | TRBJ2-4 | TRBD1 | TRBV3-1/TRBV3-2 | TGTGCCAGCAGCCAATCGTGGGGCAGGGGGACCAAAAACATTCAGTACTTC | CASSQSWGRGTKNIQYF
NA | TRBJ2-7 | TRBD1 | TRBV11-1 | TGTGCCAGCAGCCTGACAGGGGGATCCACCTACGAGCAGTACTTC | CASSLTGGSTYEQYF
NA | TRBJ1-1 | TRBD1 | TRBV10-2 | TGCGCCAGCAGGATCGGACAGGGGGTTACTGAAGCTTTCTTT | CASRIGQGVTEAFF
few | TRBJ2-1 | TRBD2 | TRBV6-6 | TGTGCCAGCAGTTCTCTAGCGGGGAGCAATGAGCAGTTCTTC | CASSSLAGSNEQFF
NA | TRBJ2-7 | NA | TRBV4-3 | TGCGCCAGCAGCCAAGATGTTAGCGGAAGGGATAACGAGCAGTACTTC | CASSQDVSGRDNEQYF
NA | TRBJ2-2 | NA | TRBV6-6 | TGTGCCAGCAGTTACCCGGACACTCTTGGGACCGGGGAGCTGTTTTTT | CASSYPDTLGTGELFF
once | TRBJ1-5 | TRBD1 | TRBV5-5 | TGTGCCAGCAGCTTCGACGGGACAGGGGCTGATCAGCCCCAGCATTTT | CASSFDGTGADQPQHF
NA | TRBJ1-1 | TRBD1 | TRBV7-6 | TGTGCCAGCAGCCCCCAAGGGCTGGACAGGGCTGTGGGTACTGAAGCTTTCTTT | CASSPQGLDRAVGTEAFF
NA | TRBJ1-2 | NA | TRBV6-2/TRBV6-3 | TGTGCCAGCAGTTACTCACAGGGCTTCTATGGCTACACCTTC | CASSYSQGFYGYTF
NA | TRBJ1-1 | NA | TRBV19 | TGTGCCAGTGGTATAGGACAGAGATTAGGTTACATGAACACTGAAGCTTTCTTT | CASGIGQRLGYMNTEAFF
NA | TRBJ1-4 | NA | TRBV15 | TGTGCCACCAGCTCGGAGGGTTCCACTAATGAAAAACTGTTTTTT | CATSSEGSTNEKLFF
few | TRBJ2-4 | TRBD2 | TRBV3-1/TRBV3-2 | TGTGCCAGCAGCCAAGTTGGGGGGGACTTC | CASSQVGGDF
NA | TRBJ2-3 | NA | TRBV21-1 | TGTGCCAGCAGCAAAGACCCGGGATACACAGATACGCAGTATTTT | CASSKDPGYTDTQYF
NA | TRBJ1-1 | NA | TRBV12-3/TRBV12-4 | TGTGCCAGCAGCCCTTGGGCGTATCCCGAAGCTTTCTTT | CASSPWAYPEAFF
NA | TRBJ1-3 | TRBD1 | TRBV2 | TGTGCCAGCAGCGACAGGGGGCGCGGAAACACCATATATTTT | CASSDRGRGNTIYF
NA | TRBJ2-3 | TRBD2 | TRBV5-3 | TGTGCCAGAAGCTTGGAGCTAGCGGGGTGCAGCAAGGTCACAGATACGCAGTATTTT | CARSLELAGCSKVTDTQYF
NA | TRBJ1-3 | NA | TRBV5-1 | TGCGCCAGCAGCCCTACCCTTGGTTCGGGAAACACCATATATTTT | CASSPTLGSGNTIYF